This entry describes one TCR beta chain. No antigen is known for it. No much larger clonotype is one base removed from it; base qualities were not supplied. The TCR beta CDR3 regions were amplified from RNA transcripts. The TCR CDR3 was subjected to a first round of RT-PCR using the HTBI primer set and the Qiagen OneStep RT-PCR kit. Libraries were constructed in a second round of multiplex PCR, after which size selection and purification were carried out. The libraries were sequenced on an Illumina HiSeq2000 using paired-end 100 bp reads. The study's own analysis went as follows. SOAPnuke was used to process the raw data, removing reads that contained adapters or uncalled bases, had a mean Phred below 15, or lacked an exact match to the constant primer or identifier. COPE v1.2.5 was used to merge the high-quality paired reads, and each unique nucleotide sequence was defined as a clonotype. Clonotypes were aligned to IMGT TRBV, TRBD and TRBJ reference segments using MiTCR v1.1. Only V-J combinations with frequency above 0.0001, covering 99% to 99.2% of repertoires, were analysed. A TCS score was defined as the ratio between F50 (clonal expansion) and ExV (chaos), using BLOSUM62-based TCRdist between CDR3 peptides within each V-J. Welch's t-statistics and random forest reduced 514 V-J features to around 14, which were used in a naive Bayes classifier (R e1071). TCRdb reran the public reads through fastp at Q25 and MiXCR, keeping productive beta chains. Each entry is one CDR3 protein sequence, shown with its most common DNA and genes. TCRdb, rather than the study authors, made the V and J calls. The sample yields around 600,000 distinct CDR3 sequences; about 15% were counted once. Of the sample, around 13% falls within the top ten clones.

The data stem from a study of T cells in Graves' hyperthyroidism and ophthalmopathy (dated 2019 in TCRdb). Regarding the complete study: Peripheral blood samples were taken at initial diagnosis, before any treatment was given. Whether ophthalmopathy could be predicted prospectively was tested in an independent validation cohort made up of under 20 hyperthyroidism patients plus 17 patients who later progressed to ophthalmopathy. After blood sampling, hyperthyroidism patients were treated with methimazole at a starting dose of 30 mg daily, and ophthalmopathy patients were treated with high-dose intravenous methylprednisolone. To identify distinguishing TCR V-J signatures, a discovery cohort of about 100 patients was used, comprising 40 to 45 with Graves' ophthalmopathy and some 60 with stable Graves' hyperthyroidism. The paper describes TCR Vbeta CDR3 sequencing of 135 peripheral blood samples, made up of 43 ophthalmopathy patients, 70 to 75 hyperthyroidism patients and roughly 17 progressor patients. The roughly 94 discovery patients were randomly split 7:3 into training and test sets. Thyroid tissue and blood T-cell repertoires from roughly 6 Graves' hyperthyroidism patients were also compared in the study. What the authors observed across the whole study: In validation, the model predicted progression to ophthalmopathy with around 71% sensitivity and less than 75% specificity, a median of about 6.7 months before onset. No statistical method was used to set the sample size in advance, and investigators knew the group allocation. Blood samples also contained most of the expanded thyroid clonotypes (frequency above 0.001), which suggests that blood repertoires may reflect thyroid immune responses. In cross-validation, a model built on a 13 V-J signature told ophthalmopathy apart from stable hyperthyroidism with 85% to 90% sensitivity and roughly 81% specificity, and in testing the same model reached 80%/75%.

Moderately to severely active disease, a Clinical Activity Score of at least 3, a NOSPECS grade of at least 4, and a duration under 3 months were present in ophthalmopathy patients. The study excluded patients with uncontrolled infections, other autoimmune diseases, pregnancy or lactation. Diagnoses were based on clinical symptoms, serum thyroxine and TRAb, thyroid ultrasound and orbital computed tomography. PBMCs were isolated from approximately 10 ml of fresh peripheral blood by Ficoll-Paque density gradient centrifugation. Total RNA was extracted with Trizol reagent, and quality was checked on an Agilent 2100 Bioanalyzer. The receptor was isolated from a woman aged 50 to 60 with Graves' ophthalmopathy. Sequencing was carried out using blood.

The CDR3 region: CASSTGTMLTGELFF. The sequenced DNA: TGTGCCAGCAGTACCGGGACTATGTTAACCGGGGAGCTGTTTTTT. The V gene is TRBV2 and the J gene is TRBJ2-2; TRBD2 aligns with 7 central bases. The CDR3 sequence holds 15 residues, the cysteine and phenylalanine included. Only CDR3 DNA remains: 45 bases, in frame from the first base. CDR1 and CDR2 (SNHLY, FYNNEI) derive from the germline V gene. Germline trimming amounts to 5 bases on V and 5 bases on J, with 8 as the count of junction bases outside the gene matches.